The clone carrying this TCR beta chain was counted between two and nine times. Antigen specificity is unknown. The source of the sample is a study of CD8+CD57+ T cells in acquired aplastic anemia. Study-level background: Mean yield of DNA from sorted CD4+ and CD8+ cells was around 3 ug. Broader study findings: Patients and controls had in common fewer than 30 CD8+ CDR3 sequences. Between patients and controls, CD8+ Simpson's diversity did not vary significantly.

All sequencing subjects had displayed CD8+CD57+ cell expansion on flow cytometry. Acquired aplastic anemia of severe grade affected all patients. The TCR beta profiling, which covered VDJ combination and CDR3 sequence, was carried out using genomic DNA as the template. TCRdb called the reads again in MiXCR, with one record for every CDR3 protein. This sample has tens of thousands of distinct CDR3 sequences; 60% to 75% occur once, and the top ten carry roughly 80%. Germline V gene sequence: CDR1 WNHNN, CDR2 SYGVQD (reference sequence). Trimming at V came to 0 bases and at J to 5 bases, leaving 6 bases not matched to a gene. The length of the CDR3 is 15 residues.

The sequence was obtained from a human donor with aplastic anemia. Sequencing was done on a sample of sorted CD4+, CD8+, or CD8+CD57+ T cells (not recorded which) from PBMCs. The V and J genes are TRBV10-1 and TRBJ2-5; 7 nucleotides line up with TRBD2. The CDR3 reads CASSESAGVGETQYF. The DNA of the CDR3 is TGCGCCAGCAGTGAGTCCGCGGGAGTTGGGGAGACCCAGTACTTC.